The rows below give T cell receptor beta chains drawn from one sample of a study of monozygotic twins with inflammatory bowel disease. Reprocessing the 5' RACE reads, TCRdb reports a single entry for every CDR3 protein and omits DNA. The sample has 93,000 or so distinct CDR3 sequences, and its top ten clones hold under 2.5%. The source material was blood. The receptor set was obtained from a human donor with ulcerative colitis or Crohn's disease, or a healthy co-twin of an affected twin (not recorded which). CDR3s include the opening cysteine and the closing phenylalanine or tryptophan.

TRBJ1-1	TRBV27	CASSPGYTEAFF
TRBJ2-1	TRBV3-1	CASSQDKPDSYNEQFF
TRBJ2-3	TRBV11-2	CASSLDLLGSGGRDTQYF
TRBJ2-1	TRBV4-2	CASSPRDRGHSGRSFYEQFF
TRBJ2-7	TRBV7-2	CSSSFDRQEAYEQYF
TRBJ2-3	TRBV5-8	CASSLLHVDTQYF
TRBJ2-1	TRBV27	CASASLQRGLRNEQFF
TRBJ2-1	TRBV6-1	CASSTGQGAHNEQFF
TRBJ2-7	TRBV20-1	CSAQEDVYEQYF
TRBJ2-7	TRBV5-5	CASSLAGLGGELDF
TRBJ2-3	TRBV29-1	CSGGDLHYTQYF
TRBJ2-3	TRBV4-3	CASSQGALKTDTQYF
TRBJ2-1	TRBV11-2	CASSLLGGQAYNEQFF
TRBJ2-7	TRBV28	CASSLFPGQSYEQYF
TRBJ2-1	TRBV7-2	CASSFAGSGRLGGDEQFF
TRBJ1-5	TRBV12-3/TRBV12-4	CASQKAGGWEPQHF
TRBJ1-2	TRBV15	CATSRDFRDYGYTF
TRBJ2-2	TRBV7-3	CASSLTSPRSTGELFF
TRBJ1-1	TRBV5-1	CASSLTLRQNTEAFF
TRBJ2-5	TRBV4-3	CASSLAAGVPQETQYF
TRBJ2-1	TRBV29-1	CSAREGQGLFNEQFF
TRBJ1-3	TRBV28	CASSEVKGGNTIYF
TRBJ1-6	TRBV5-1	CASSLGQQRNSPLHF
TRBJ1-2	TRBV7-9	CASDPAQGSHGYTF
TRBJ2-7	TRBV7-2	CASSRAGTGYEQYF
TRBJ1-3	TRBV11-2	CASSSRQGNTIYF
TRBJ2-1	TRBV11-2	CASSRGLAGYNEQFF